This T cell receptor (beta chain) was found in a study of control samples from healthy donors and cancer patients. Germline lookup yields CDR1 SGHAT and CDR2 FQNNGV. Deletions cut 5 bases from V and 9 bases from J, with 13 bases between. The CDR3 has 13 amino acids. TCRdb keeps only in-frame clones here, not all; method: immunoSEQ multiplex PCR. The sample has 130,000 to 150,000 clones; approximately 91% are singletons. Material for sequencing was blood. The TCR was taken from a man aged 25 to 40 in good health. The chain uses TRBV11-2 and TRBJ2-2; D ambiguous. The CDR3 is CASSVTENRELFF. In nucleotides, the CDR3 is TGTGCCAGCAGCGTCACGGAGAATCGGGAGCTGTTTTTT. Variable domain in full (rest from reference TRBV11-2 and TRBJ2-2): EAGVAQSPRYKIIEKRQSVAFWCNPISGHATLYWYQQILGQGPKLLIQFQNNGVVDDSQLPKDRFSAERLKGVDSTLKIQPAKLEDSAVYLCASSVTENRELFFGEGSRLTVL.